The TCR beta chain described here comes from a study of vaccination effects on CD4 cells after COVID-19. Looking at the study overall: From two convalescent patients, samples were taken 16 days and one week before vaccination.

With regard to this clone: As yet, its antigen is unknown.

Study outcomes and limitations: Few convalescent patients, and no early post-infection timepoints, were available to the study.

Germline CDR1 and CDR2: LGHDT and YNNKEL (reference sequence). V lost 0 bases to trimming and J lost 8 bases, with 13 bases between them. This CDR3 is built from 15 residues. An approximately ten-day culture period preceded the isolation of CD4+ T cells. The individual was infected with SARS-CoV-2 between March and December 2020, as confirmed by PCR. TCRdb keeps only in-frame clones here, not all; method: immunoSEQ multiplex PCR. The table includes about 45,000 clones, about 70% detected once. Sequences were derived from CD4+ T cells from PBMCs cultured without peptide, sampled before COVID-19 vaccination. V usage is TRBV3-1 (or the pseudogene TRBV3-2) and J usage is TRBJ1-4; D gene ambiguous. The sequence was obtained from a human donor who had a prior SARS-CoV-2 infection. CDR3: CASSQDPGVEEKLFF. The CDR3 DNA is TGTGCCAGCAGCCAAGATCCAGGAGTGGAGGAAAAACTGTTTTTT.